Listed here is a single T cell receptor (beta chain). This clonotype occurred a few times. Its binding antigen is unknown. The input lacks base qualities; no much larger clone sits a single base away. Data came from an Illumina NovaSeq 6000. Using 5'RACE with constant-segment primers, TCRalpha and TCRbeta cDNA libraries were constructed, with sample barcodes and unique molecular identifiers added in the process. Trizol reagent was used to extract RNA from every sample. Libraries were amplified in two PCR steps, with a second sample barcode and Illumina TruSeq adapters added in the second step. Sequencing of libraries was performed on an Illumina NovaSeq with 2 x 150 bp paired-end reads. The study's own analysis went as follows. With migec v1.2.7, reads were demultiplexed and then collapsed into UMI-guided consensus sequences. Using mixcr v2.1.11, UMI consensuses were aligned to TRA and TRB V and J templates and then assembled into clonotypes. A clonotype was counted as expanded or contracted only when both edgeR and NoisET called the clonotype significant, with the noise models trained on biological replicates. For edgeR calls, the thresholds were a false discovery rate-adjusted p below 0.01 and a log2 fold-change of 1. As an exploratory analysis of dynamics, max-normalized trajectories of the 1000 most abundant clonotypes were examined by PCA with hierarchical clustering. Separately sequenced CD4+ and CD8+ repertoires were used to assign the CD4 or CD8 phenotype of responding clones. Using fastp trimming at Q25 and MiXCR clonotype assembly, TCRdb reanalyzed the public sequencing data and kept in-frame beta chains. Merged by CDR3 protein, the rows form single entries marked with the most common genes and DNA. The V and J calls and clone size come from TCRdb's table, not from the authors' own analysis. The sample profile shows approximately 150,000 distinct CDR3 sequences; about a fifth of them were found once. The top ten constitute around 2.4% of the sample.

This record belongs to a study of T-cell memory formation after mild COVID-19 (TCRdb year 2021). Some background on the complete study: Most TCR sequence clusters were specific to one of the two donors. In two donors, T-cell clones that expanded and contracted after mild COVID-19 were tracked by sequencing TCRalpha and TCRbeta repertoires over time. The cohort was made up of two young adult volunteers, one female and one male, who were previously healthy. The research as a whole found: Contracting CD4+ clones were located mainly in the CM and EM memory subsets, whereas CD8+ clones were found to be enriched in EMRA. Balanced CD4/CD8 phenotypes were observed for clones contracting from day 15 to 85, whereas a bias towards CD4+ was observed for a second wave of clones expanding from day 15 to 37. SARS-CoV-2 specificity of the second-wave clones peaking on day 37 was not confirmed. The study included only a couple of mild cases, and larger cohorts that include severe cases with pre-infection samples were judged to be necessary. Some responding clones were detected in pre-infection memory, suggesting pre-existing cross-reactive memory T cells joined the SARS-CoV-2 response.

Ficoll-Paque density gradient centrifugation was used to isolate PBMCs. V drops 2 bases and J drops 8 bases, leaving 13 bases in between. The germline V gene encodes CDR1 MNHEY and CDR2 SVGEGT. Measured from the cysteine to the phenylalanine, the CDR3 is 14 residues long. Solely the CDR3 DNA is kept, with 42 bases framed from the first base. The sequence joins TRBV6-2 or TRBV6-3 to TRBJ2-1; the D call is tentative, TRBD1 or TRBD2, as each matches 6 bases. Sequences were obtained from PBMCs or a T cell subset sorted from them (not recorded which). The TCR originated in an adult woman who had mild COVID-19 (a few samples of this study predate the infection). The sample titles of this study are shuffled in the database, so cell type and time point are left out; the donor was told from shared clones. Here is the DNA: TGTGCCAGCAGTTACCATCGGGGGCCGGATGAGCAGTTCTTC. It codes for CASSYHRGPDEQFF.